A selection of T cell receptor beta chains follows, all from one sample in a study of cytomegalovirus exposure and HLA in healthy donors. Profiling relied on immunoSEQ multiplex PCR, and the TCRdb table lists in-frame clones only, not all of them. Among some 140,000 clones listed, approximately 80% were seen once. Sample: PBMCs. The source is a woman between 40 and 50 years old in good health and CMV-seropositive. Both conserved end residues are part of each CDR3. A D gene is named only where the DNA matches it firmly. Size tells how often a clone was seen (once, few, many) or the class of an expanded clone, and some rows leave it out.

j_call,clone_size,v_call,d_call,cdr3_aa,cdr3_nt
TRBJ1-5,.,TRBV2,.,CASRTENQPQHF,TGTGCCAGCAGGACAGAGAATCAGCCCCAGCATTTT
TRBJ1-3,.,TRBV5-1,.,CASRLQSQGSGNTIYF,TGCGCCAGCAGGCTTCAATCGCAGGGTAGTGGAAACACCATATATTTT
TRBJ1-1,.,TRBV27,.,CASSVYGGGRGTEAFF,TGTGCCAGCAGCGTTTATGGTGGGGGCCGGGGCACTGAAGCTTTCTTT
TRBJ2-7,.,TRBV7-2,TRBD2,CASSLAGGPNYEQYF,TGTGCCAGCAGCTTAGCGGGAGGGCCCAACTACGAGCAGTACTTC
TRBJ2-1,.,TRBV4-1,TRBD1,CASSGQGSMQFF,TGCGCCAGCAGCGGACAGGGTTCCATGCAGTTCTTC
TRBJ2-7,.,TRBV6-5,TRBD1,CASSLDGTGSEQYF,TGTGCCAGCAGCCTCGACGGGACAGGGAGTGAGCAGTACTTC
TRBJ1-4,.,TRBV7-9,.,CASSLQGLGTNEKLFF,TGTGCCAGCAGCTTACAGGGGTTGGGAACTAATGAAAAACTGTTTTTT
TRBJ2-5,.,TRBV11-2,.,CASRPTGIQETQYF,TGTGCCAGCAGGCCTACAGGGATCCAAGAGACCCAGTACTTC
TRBJ1-5,.,TRBV5-1,.,CASSLEAGDQPQHF,TGCGCCAGCAGCTTGGAGGCAGGGGATCAGCCCCAGCATTTT
TRBJ1-5,once,TRBV7-9,.,CAVEGRGNNQPQHF,TGTGCCGTAGAGGGTCGGGGTAACAATCAGCCCCAGCATTTT